This T cell receptor beta chain was recovered during a study of control samples from healthy donors and cancer patients. Germline V CDR1 and CDR2: LGHNA, YSLEER. CDR3 length equals 16 residues. V shed 6 bases and J 2 bases; nucleotides not matched to a gene: 8. Profiled with immunoSEQ multiplex PCR; TCRdb holds only in-frame clones, not every one. Of around 75,000 clones in the sample, around 82% were seen once. Sequencing was carried out using blood. This chain connects TRBV4-3 to TRBJ2-7; 12 bases agree with TRBD2. This TCR was recovered from a man aged 50 to 59 in good health. DNA of the CDR3: TGCGCCAGCAGACTTTCACTAGCGGGAGGACCCTACGAGCAGTACTTC. This codes for CASRLSLAGGPYEQYF.